This is a list of T cell receptor beta chains from one sample in a study of metastatic and nonmetastatic thyroid tumors. TCRdb reassembled clones from the PCR reads with MiXCR. The table has approximately 44,000 clones, 25% to 35% seen once. The sample comprised blood. The receptors derive from a male donor with papillary thyroid cancer or a benign thyroid nodule (not recorded which). Some clones in this sample may be carry-over from other donors' samples. CDR3s include the opening cysteine and the closing phenylalanine or tryptophan. A D gene is named only where the DNA matches it firmly. Expanded clones are given a class, and other clones once, few, many or no size at all.

clone_size d_call j_call v_call cdr3_nt cdr3_aa
many NA TRBJ2-1 TRBV12-3/TRBV12-4 TGTGCCAGCAGTTTAGCGGGGAACAATGAGCAGTTCTTC CASSLAGNNEQFF
NA TRBD2 TRBJ2-3 TRBV7-3 TGTGCCAGCAGCCTAATCCGGGGAGGGGATACGCAGTATTTT CASSLIRGGDTQYF
NA NA TRBJ2-3 TRBV14 TGTGCCAGCAGCCGCTTACTAGTCAATTCAGATACGCAGTATTTT CASSRLLVNSDTQYF
many TRBD2 TRBJ2-1 TRBV3-1 TGTGCCAGCAGCCAAATGACGGCTAGCGGTGGTGAGCAGTTCTTC CASSQMTASGGEQFF
NA NA TRBJ1-1 TRBV20-1 TGCAGTGCTAATAACTACAGGGTGACTGAAGCTTTCTTT CSANNYRVTEAFF
NA TRBD1 TRBJ2-7 TRBV3-1 TGTGCCAGCAGCGGCCGGGACAGGGTTTTCGAGCAGTACTTC CASSGRDRVFEQYF
few TRBD2 TRBJ2-3 TRBV12-3/TRBV12-4 TGTGCCAGTATAGCGGGAGATACGCAGTATTTT CASIAGDTQYF
NA NA TRBJ2-1 TRBV18 TGTGCCAGCTCACCATTGTGGCTGGAGCAGTTCTTC CASSPLWLEQFF
many NA TRBJ1-2 TRBV30 TGTGCCTGGACCCTGGATAGACGGTATGGCTACACCTTC CAWTLDRRYGYTF
many TRBD2 TRBJ2-1 TRBV24-1 TGTGCCACCAGGGGACTAGCGGGGTTTGAGCAGTTCTTC CATRGLAGFEQFF
NA TRBD2 TRBJ2-1 TRBV10-3 TGTGCCATCAGGTCCGGGACTAGCGGGAGCTCCTACAATGAGCAGTTCTTC CAIRSGTSGSSYNEQFF
NA NA TRBJ2-7 TRBV6-5 TGTGCCAGCAGTTATGCTTTGCGGGGCAGACCCTACGAGCACTACTTC CASSYALRGRPYEHYF
NA NA TRBJ2-1 TRBV12-3/TRBV12-4 TGTGCCAGCAGCTTGGGGACTCCTTCCTACAATGAGCAGTTCTTC CASSLGTPSYNEQFF
NA TRBD2 TRBJ2-5 TRBV19 TGTGCCAGTAGTATGAGCGGGAGCGGGGGGACCCAGTACTTC CASSMSGSGGTQYF
NA NA TRBJ1-1 TRBV12-3/TRBV12-4 TGTGCCAGCAGTTTAAGAACCGTCGGGTGCGAAGCTTTCTTT CASSLRTVGCEAFF
NA NA TRBJ2-6 TRBV5-1 TGCGCCAGCAGCTTGGGGGGTACCTCTGGGTCCAACGTCCTGACTTTC CASSLGGTSGSNVLTF
few NA TRBJ2-7 TRBV6-1 TGTGCCAGCAGGCAACTTCCTGGGACATCCTACACCTACGAGCAGTACTTC CASRQLPGTSYTYEQYF
NA NA TRBJ2-2 TRBV5-1 TGCGCCAGCAGTACATTTACAGGTACTCGTGCAGGCGGGGAGCTGTTTTTT CASSTFTGTRAGGELFF
NA TRBD1 TRBJ1-4 TRBV11-2 TGTGCCAGCAGCCCGTGGACAGGGGAGGATGAAAAACTGTTTTTT CASSPWTGEDEKLFF
NA TRBD1 TRBJ2-7 TRBV12-3/TRBV12-4 TGTGCCAGCAGTTTAGTATGGGGACAGAGATCCTACGAGCAGTACTTC CASSLVWGQRSYEQYF
NA TRBD1 TRBJ1-2 TRBV12-3/TRBV12-4 TGTGCAAGCAGTCCGGGACAGACTCTCTATGGCCACACCTTC CASSPGQTLYGHTF
many TRBD1 TRBJ1-2 TRBV5-1 TGCGCCAGCAGCCAGGGACAGGGATTTGACTATGGCTACGCCTTC CASSQGQGFDYGYAF
many NA TRBJ2-3 TRBV10-1 TGCGCCAGCAGTGACGGTGTAGCCCTCACTTCGGAGGGCACAGATACGCAGTATTTT CASSDGVALTSEGTDTQYF
many NA TRBJ1-1 TRBV7-2 TGTGCCAGCAGCTCGGGACAAGGAACTGAAGCTTTCTTT CASSSGQGTEAFF
many NA TRBJ1-1 TRBV2 TGTGCCAGCCGGGGTGGAGGGACTGAAGCTTTCTTT CASRGGGTEAFF
few TRBD2 TRBJ2-1 TRBV20-1 TGCAGTGCTGATAACGGACTAGCGGGAGGCGATGAGCAGTTCTTC CSADNGLAGGDEQFF
NA NA TRBJ2-7 TRBV6-1 TGTGCCAGCAGTGGGGAGAGGCAGTGGAGGGGGCAGTACTTC CASSGERQWRGQYF
few NA TRBJ1-5 TRBV28 TGTGCCAGCACCGAGGGGATCGGCAATCAGCCCCAGCATTTT CASTEGIGNQPQHF
few NA TRBJ2-1 TRBV6-1 TGTGCCAGCAGGGAAAAGACAGGTGGCAATGAGCACTTCTTC CASREKTGGNEHFF
few NA TRBJ2-1 TRBV24-1 TGTGCCACCAGTGATCTCCAGACCGGAAGGGATGAGCAGTTCTTC CATSDLQTGRDEQFF
few NA TRBJ1-2 TRBV12-3/TRBV12-4 TGTGCCAGCAGCCCAAGCCGTCGCGGGGGCTTAGGTGGCTACACCTTC CASSPSRRGGLGGYTF
NA NA TRBJ2-7 TRBV7-6 TGTGCCAGCAGCTTAGGGGGGCAAGGGTCGGGCGAGCAGTACTTC CASSLGGQGSGEQYF
many NA TRBJ2-2 TRBV5-1 TGCGCCAGCAGCTACGAGGGCGGCCAGGCGGACACCGGGGAGCTGTTTTTT CASSYEGGQADTGELFF
many NA TRBJ2-1 TRBV20-1 TGCAGTGCTAGAGGAACGGGAGATCACTTAAATGAGCAGTTCTTC CSARGTGDHLNEQFF
few NA TRBJ1-4 TRBV12-3/TRBV12-4 TGTGCCAGCAGTTTTAGTCGGCGGCTTAATGAAAAACTGTTTTTT CASSFSRRLNEKLFF
few NA TRBJ1-6 TRBV27 TGTGCCAGCAGGGCTTGGGTACAGGATTTCTCACCCCTCCACTTT CASRAWVQDFSPLHF
few NA TRBJ2-2 TRBV20-1 TGCAGTGCTAGAGACGGGAACACTGGTGAGCTGTTTTTT CSARDGNTGELFF
NA NA TRBJ1-1 TRBV9 TGTGCCAGCAGCGTAGTTCCTGGGGGCAGCGCTGAAGCTTTCTTT CASSVVPGGSAEAFF
NA NA TRBJ2-7 TRBV6-6 TGTGCCAGCAGTTACCGACGGTACTACGAGCAGTACTTC CASSYRRYYEQYF
many TRBD1 TRBJ2-5 TRBV12-5 TGTGCTAGTGGCACCGGGACAGGGGAAGAGACCCAGTACTTC CASGTGTGEETQYF
many NA TRBJ1-1 TRBV11-1 TGTGCCAGCAGCTCCACGGGGGACACTGAAGCTTTCTTT CASSSTGDTEAFF
NA TRBD2 TRBJ2-7 TRBV7-3 TGTGCCAGCAGCTTAACTGGCGGGAGGGCCTACGAGCAGTACTTC CASSLTGGRAYEQYF
many NA TRBJ1-1 TRBV27 TGTGCCAGCAGTTTAGCTTTTGGCACTGAAGCTTTCTTT CASSLAFGTEAFF
many NA TRBJ2-5 TRBV7-8 TGTGCCAGCAGCTTAGCGCCGGTCAGCCTATCTGGGGAGACCCAGTACTTC CASSLAPVSLSGETQYF
few NA TRBJ1-3 TRBV6-1 TGTGCCAGCACCACGCGGGGGGGCGGAAACACCATATATTTT CASTTRGGGNTIYF
many NA TRBJ2-5 TRBV9 TGTGCCAGCTCGGGGCCGAACACACAAGAGACCCAGTACTTC CASSGPNTQETQYF
many TRBD2 TRBJ2-1 TRBV10-2 TGCGCCAGCAGGGGGCTAGCGGGATCCTACAATGAGCAGTTCTTC CASRGLAGSYNEQFF
NA TRBD2 TRBJ2-2 TRBV24-1 TGTGCCACCAGTTGGCGGGAGAAGGACACCTGGGAGCTGTTTTTT CATSWREKDTWELFF
NA NA TRBJ1-1 TRBV11-2 TGTGCCAGCAGCCCGGGGGGCGGGGGCGAAGCTTTCTTT CASSPGGGGEAFF
few NA TRBJ1-6 TRBV6-1 TGTGCCAGCAGCCCTCTGGGCTCCTATAATTCACCCCTCCACTTT CASSPLGSYNSPLHF
many NA TRBJ2-3 TRBV28 TGTGCCAGCAGCTCAGACTGGGCAGATACGCAGTATTTT CASSSDWADTQYF
few NA TRBJ2-7 TRBV6-2/TRBV6-3 TGTGCCAGCACCCGACTAACGCGGACCTACGAGCAGTACTTC CASTRLTRTYEQYF
many NA TRBJ1-3 TRBV10-2 TGCGCCAGCAGTGAGGACAGTGGAAACACCATATATTTT CASSEDSGNTIYF
NA NA TRBJ1-5 TRBV6-1 TGTGCCAGCATCCTAGGGGTGTGGCAGCCCCAGCATTTT CASILGVWQPQHF
many NA TRBJ1-3 TRBV18 TGTGCCAGCTCACCCAGGGGACGCACCGCAGGGAACACCATATATTTT CASSPRGRTAGNTIYF